This T cell receptor beta chain was profiled in a study of graft-versus-host responses after intestinal transplantation. In the study overall: Tacrolimus plus steroids were given to all recipients for about 3 years, preceded by anti-thymocyte globulin induction. General study points: Allografts of patients with graft-donor T cell macrochimerism showed high graft-versus-host to host-versus-graft clone ratios. Circulating GvH clones peaking coincided with falling HvG clones soon after transplant. Marrow from the recipient contained GvH clones, some of which had appeared first in ileum or blood.

On this clone: The antigen remains undetermined.

Germline V gene sequence: CDR1 SQVTM, CDR2 ANQGSEA. This CDR3 comprises 11 residues. Libraries were prepared by immunoSEQ multiplex PCR; TCRdb keeps only in-frame clonotypes and omits some of them. The table lists about 100,000 clones, 90% to 95% of them singletons. The TCR sequence derives from a human donor who was the organ donor for an intestinal transplant. V usage is TRBV29-1 and J usage is TRBJ2-5; TRBD1 aligns across 7 bases. The closer fit of TRBJ2-7 to the DNA end suggests the J call may be wrong. The specimen was unstimulated CD4+ T cells sorted from spleen or lymph node cells, collected before transplant. CDR3 region: CSVYRGYEQYF. The CDR3 DNA reads as TGCAGCGTTTACAGGGGCTACGAGCAGTACTTC.